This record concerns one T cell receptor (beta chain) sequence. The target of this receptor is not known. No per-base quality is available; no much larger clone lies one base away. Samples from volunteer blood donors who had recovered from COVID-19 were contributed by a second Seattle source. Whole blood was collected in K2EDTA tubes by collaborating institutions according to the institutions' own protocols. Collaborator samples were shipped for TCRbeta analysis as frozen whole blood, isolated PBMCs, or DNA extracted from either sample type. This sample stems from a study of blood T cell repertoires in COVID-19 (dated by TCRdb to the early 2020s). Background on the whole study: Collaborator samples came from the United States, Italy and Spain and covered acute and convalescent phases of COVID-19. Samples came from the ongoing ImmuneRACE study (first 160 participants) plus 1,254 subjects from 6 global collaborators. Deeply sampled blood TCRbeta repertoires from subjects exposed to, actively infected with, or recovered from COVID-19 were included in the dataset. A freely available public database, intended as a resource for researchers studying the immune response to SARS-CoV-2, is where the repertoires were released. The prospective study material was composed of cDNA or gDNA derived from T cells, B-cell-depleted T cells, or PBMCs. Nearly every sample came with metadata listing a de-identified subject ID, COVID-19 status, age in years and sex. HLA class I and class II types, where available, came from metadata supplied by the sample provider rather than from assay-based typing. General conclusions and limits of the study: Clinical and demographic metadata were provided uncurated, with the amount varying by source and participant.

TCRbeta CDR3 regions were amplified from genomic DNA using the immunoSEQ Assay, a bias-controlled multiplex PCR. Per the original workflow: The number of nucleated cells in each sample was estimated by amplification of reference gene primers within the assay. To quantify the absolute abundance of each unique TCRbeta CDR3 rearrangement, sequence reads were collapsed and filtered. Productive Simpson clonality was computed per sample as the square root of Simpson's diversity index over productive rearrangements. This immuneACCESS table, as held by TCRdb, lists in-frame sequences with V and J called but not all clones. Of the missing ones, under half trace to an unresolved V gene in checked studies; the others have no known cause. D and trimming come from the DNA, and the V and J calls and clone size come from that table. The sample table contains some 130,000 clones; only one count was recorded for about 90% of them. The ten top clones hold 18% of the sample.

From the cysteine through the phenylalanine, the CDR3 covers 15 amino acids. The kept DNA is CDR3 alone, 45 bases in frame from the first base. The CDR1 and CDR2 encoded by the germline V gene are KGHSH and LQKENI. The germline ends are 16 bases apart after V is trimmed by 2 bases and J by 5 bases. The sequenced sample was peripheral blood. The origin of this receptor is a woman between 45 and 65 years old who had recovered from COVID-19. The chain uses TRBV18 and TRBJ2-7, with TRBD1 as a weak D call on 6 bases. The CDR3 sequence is CASSPGGLEGDEQYF. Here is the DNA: TGTGCCAGCTCACCAGGGGGCCTCGAAGGGGACGAGCAGTACTTC. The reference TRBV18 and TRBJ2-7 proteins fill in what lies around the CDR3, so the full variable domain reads NAGVMQNPRHLVRRRGQEARLRCSPMKGHSHVYWYRQLPEEGLKFMVYLQKENIIDESGMPKERFSAEFPKEGPSILRIQQVVRGDSAAYFCASSPGGLEGDEQYFGPGTRLTVT.